Following are 20 T cell receptor beta chains from one sample sequenced in a study of cytomegalovirus exposure and HLA in healthy donors. It was with 60 Vbeta and 13 Jbeta primers that the PCR ran. Here immunoSEQ multiplex PCR was the method, and the copy in TCRdb shows in-frame clones only, minus some. Found here are more than 110,000 clones, approximately 82% of them singletons; the top ten hold approximately 1.5%. Material for sequencing was PBMCs. The origin of the receptors is a man aged 25 to 40 in good health and CMV-seropositive.

The gene calls are TRBV28 and TRBJ2-5; TRBD2 is a possible D gene (6 bases). CDR1 and CDR2 from the germline V gene are MDHEN and SYDVKM. The CDR3 is 15 amino acids. V lost 10 bases, J lost 3 bases, and 21 bases lay in between. The CDR3 DNA follows: TGTGCCACCACAATCGGGGGAAACCGAAAAGAGACCCAGTACTTC. It specifies CATTIGGNRKETQYF.

The rearrangement uses TRBV6-6 and TRBJ1-1, with a tentative D call TRBD1 (5 bases). CDR3 size: 14 residues. Germline values: CDR1 MNHNY, CDR2 SVGAGI (reference sequence). Deletions cut 8 bases from V and 0 bases from J, with 13 bases between. The CDR3 coding sequence is TGTGCCAGCGCCAGGGAGGGGATGAACACTGAAGCTTTCTTT. Its translation is CASAREGMNTEAFF.

The genes are TRBV4-1 and TRBJ1-5, with TRBD1 matching over 9 bases. The CDR3 contains 16 residues. From germline, CDR1 is MGHRA and CDR2 YSYEKL. J lost 5 bases, V lost 4 bases, and 9 bases had no gene match. The CDR3 coding sequence is TGCGCCAGCAGCCCAGGACCGGGACAGGGATATCAGCCCCAGCATTTT. Protein product: CASSPGPGQGYQPQHF.

This clone was counted a single time. This chain connects TRBV11-3 to TRBJ2-3; 7 bases align to TRBD2. The junction had 7 bases not matched to a gene; V was cut back by 0 bases and J by 4 bases. In germline, CDR1 is SGHNT, CDR2 YENEEA. The length of the CDR3 is 16 residues. Written as DNA, the CDR3 is TGTGCCAGCAGCTTAGATCCAGCGGGAAGGGCAGATACGCAGTATTTT. Protein product: CASSLDPAGRADTQYF. Variable domain in full (rest from reference TRBV11-3 and TRBJ2-3): EAGVVQSPRYKIIEKKQPVAFWCNPISGHNTLYWYLQNLGQGPELLIRYENEEAVDDSQLPKDRFSAERLKGVDSTLKIQPAELGDSAVYLCASSLDPAGRADTQYFGPGTRLTVL.

The V and J genes are TRBV5-3 and TRBJ1-3, with D possibly matching TRBD1 (5 bases). TRBV5-3 is filed as an ORF, its function uncertain. With 0 bases removed from V and 1 base from J, the gap between germline ends came to 11 bases. The CDR3 consists of 16 residues. The CDR3 loop is CARSLERGMSGNTIYF. CDR3 DNA sequence: TGTGCCAGAAGCTTGGAAAGGGGAATGTCTGGAAACACCATATATTTT.

The CDR3 spells CASSRHSSTDTQYF. The CDR3 region has the DNA TGTGCCAGCAGTCGACACTCTAGCACAGATACGCAGTATTTT. This chain links TRBV6-5 with TRBJ2-3; D not certain. Germline V gene sequence: CDR1 MNHEY, CDR2 SVGAGI. CDR3 size: 14 residues. Trimming cost V 5 bases and J 0 bases, with 9 bases left between them.

This chain connects TRBV5-1 to TRBJ1-1; 8 bases are shared with TRBD1. The CDR3 is made up of 15 amino acids. In germline, CDR1 is SGHRS, CDR2 YFSETQ. V lost 3 bases to trimming and J lost 4 bases; unmatched junction nucleotides: 8. The CDR3 sequence is CASSYTGGSGTEAFF. As DNA, the CDR3 is TGCGCCAGCAGCTATACAGGGGGGTCGGGCACTGAAGCTTTCTTT.

V usage is TRBV2 and J usage is TRBJ1-5, with TRBD1 matching over 8 bases. With 7 bases clipped from V and 2 bases from J, the junction kept 4 bases outside the gene matches. The CDR3 is 14 residues long. Germline CDR1 is SNHLY and CDR2 is FYNNEI. The CDR3 is CASTGQGGNQPQHF. The CDR3 DNA is TGTGCCAGCACCGGACAGGGAGGCAATCAGCCCCAGCATTTT.

V usage is TRBV19 and J usage is TRBJ1-4, with a weak D call TRBD1 (5 bases). The germline V and J ends were trimmed by 6 bases and 3 bases, with 14 bases remaining between them. The germline V gene has CDR1 LNHDA and CDR2 SQIVND (reference sequence). The CDR3 extends over 15 amino acids. CDR3: CASSEGGAANEKLFF. The CDR3 DNA sequence: TGTGCCAGTAGCGAAGGAGGGGCGGCTAATGAAAAACTGTTTTTT.

The chain uses TRBV28 and TRBJ2-2; tentatively, D is TRBD2 (5 bases). Between the trimmed V and J ends, which lost 5 bases and 7 bases, there was a span of 17 bases. The germline gives CDR1 MDHEN, CDR2 SYDVKM. The CDR3 runs to 15 residues. CDR3 sequence: CASSEISRGFGELFF. DNA of the CDR3: TGTGCCAGCAGTGAGATTAGCCGGGGATTCGGGGAGCTGTTTTTT.

The chain links TRBV7-9 to TRBJ2-5; D is uncertain. V lost 1 base to trimming and J lost 4 bases, with 7 bases between them. There are 13 residues in the CDR3. Per the germline V gene, CDR1 is SEHNR and CDR2 is FQNEAQ (reference sequence). The CDR3 DNA reads TGTGCCAGCAGCTTAGATAGAACAGAGACCCAGTACTTC. Encoded protein: CASSLDRTETQYF.

This clone was detected only a few times. The chain couples TRBV11-2 to TRBJ2-5, with 12 nucleotides matching TRBD2. With 5 bases clipped from V and 3 bases from J, the junction kept 7 bases outside the gene matches. Germline values: CDR1 SGHAT, CDR2 FQNNGV. The CDR3 is 16 amino acids. DNA of the CDR3: TGTGCCAGCAGCGACCGACTAGCGGGGGCCGAAGAGACCCAGTACTTC. The encoded protein is CASSDRLAGAEETQYF.

The rearrangement joins TRBV5-1 to TRBJ1-1; 7 bases map to TRBD1. Germline lookup yields CDR1 SGHRS and CDR2 YFSETQ. The CDR3 is 12 amino acids. The V gene end was trimmed by 4 bases and the J gene end by 11 bases; junction bases not matched to a gene: 8. The CDR3: CASSPTTGMAFF. The CDR3 DNA sequence: TGCGCCAGCAGCCCTACGACAGGGATGGCTTTCTTT.

The chain carries TRBV6-1 and TRBJ1-2; TRBD1 might be the D (5 bases). CDR3 length equals 15 residues. Trimming pared 3 bases from V and 2 bases from J, leaving 13 bases between. Germline values: CDR1 MNHNS, CDR2 SASEGT. CDR3 sequence (DNA): TGTGCCAGCAGTGACCGGACGGGGGGGAACTATGGCTACACCTTC. Amino acids: CASSDRTGGNYGYTF.

This chain connects TRBV28 to TRBJ2-7, with unresolved D. Between the trimmed V and J ends, which lost 5 bases and 9 bases, there was a span of 11 bases. The length of the CDR3 is 11 residues. Germline CDR1 and CDR2: MDHEN and SYDVKM. The CDR3, as DNA: TGTGCCAGCAGTACCCCCTCCAGGCAGTACTTC. Its protein is CASSTPSRQYF.

The gene calls are TRBV7-3 and TRBJ2-5, with 7 bases fitting TRBD2. V trimming: 5 bases; J trimming: 3 bases; junction bases outside the gene matches: 3. Germline CDR1 reads SGHTA; CDR2 reads FQGTGA. This CDR3 comprises 13 residues. CDR3 in DNA: TGTGCCAGCAGCCCTACTAGCGAAGAGACCCAGTACTTC. Amino acids: CASSPTSEETQYF. The full variable domain, in which reference TRBV7-3 and TRBJ2-5 provide the parts outside the CDR3, is GAGVSQTPSNKVTEKGKYVELRCDPISGHTALYWYRQSLGQGPEFLIYFQGTGAADDSGLPNDRFFAVRPEGSVSTLKIQRTERGDSAVYLCASSPTSEETQYFGPGTRLLVL.

The genes are TRBV10-2 and TRBJ2-1; 14 nucleotides agree with TRBD2. The germline V gene has CDR1 WSHSY and CDR2 SAAADI. This CDR3 region has 19 residues. Unmatched junction bases numbered 10, after V lost 6 bases and J lost 0 bases. The DNA for the CDR3 is TGCGCCAGCAGACGGGGGACTAGCGGGGGTCCCAGCTCCTACAATGAGCAGTTCTTC. It is translated as CASRRGTSGGPSSYNEQFF.

The CDR3 bases are TGTGCCAGCAGACCCCCGACAGGGAAGGACACTGAAGCTTTCTTT. This codes for CASRPPTGKDTEAFF. The chain is built from TRBV28 and TRBJ1-1; 7 bases match TRBD1. J was trimmed by 3 bases and V by 6 bases; bases with no gene match: 10. Looked up from germline, CDR1 is MDHEN and CDR2 is SYDVKM. This CDR3 comprises 15 residues. Using reference TRBV28 and TRBJ1-1 for the parts outside the CDR3, the full variable domain is DVKVTQSSRYLVKRTGEKVFLECVQDMDHENMFWYRQDPGLGLRLIYFSYDVKMKEKGDIPEGYSVSREKKERFSLILESASTNQTSMYLCASRPPTGKDTEAFFGQGTRLTVV.

The chain carries TRBV28 and TRBJ2-5; TRBD1 is a possible D gene (6 bases). TRBJ2-7 explains the end of the DNA better; the J call may be wrong. This CDR3 comprises 15 residues. Germline V gene sequence: CDR1 MDHEN, CDR2 SYDVKM. The CDR3 protein is CASSLWAGASYEQYF. CDR3 coding DNA: TGTGCCAGCAGTTTATGGGCAGGGGCCTCCTACGAGCAGTACTTC.

The chain has TRBV5-1 and TRBJ2-1; D not certain. Germline assignment: CDR1 SGHRS and CDR2 YFSETQ. Trimming removed 0 bases at V and 9 bases at J, with 13 bases between. The CDR3 is 14 amino acids. The CDR3 nucleotides read TGCGCCAGCAGCTTGGGATTGGAGAGTGGTGAGCAGTTCTTC. It translates to CASSLGLESGEQFF.